Following are 24 T cell receptor beta chains from one sample sequenced in a study of T-cell reconstitution after alpha-beta-depleted transplantation in children (dated by TCRdb to 2015 to 2016). The treatment or condition label, read with the paper, signifies: allogeneic hematopoietic cell transplantation with graft depleted of TCRalphabeta T cells and CD19 B cells. Library preparation was by PCR. Data came from an Illumina HiSeq 2500. To normalize quantification of the TCRbeta repertoire, the TCR libraries were built with molecular barcoding that relied on unique molecular identifiers. TCRdb redid the processing of the public reads, applying fastp at Q25 and MiXCR, and retained in-frame beta chains. Rows merge per CDR3 protein into single entries with the most common DNA and genes. This sample gives over 15,000 distinct CDR3 sequences in total; just over 5% of them show up just once. 6.5% to 8.5% of the sample is held by the ten biggest clonotypes.

The sample in question was PBMCs, obtained before TCRalphabeta/CD19-depleted stem cell transplant. The source of these receptors is a boy aged 5-17 years with acute lymphoblastic leukemia, due to receive a stem cell transplant.

The sample holds many counts of this clonotype. This CDR3 reads CASSLGWDKNYGYTF. In DNA, the CDR3 is TGTGCCAGCAGCTTAGGCTGGGACAAAAACTATGGCTACACCTTC. This chain connects TRBV11-2 to TRBJ1-2; D may be TRBD1 (6 bases). CDR3 size: 15 residues. V was cut by 1 base and J by 2 bases, with 11 bases left in between. Per germline, CDR1 SGHAT and CDR2 FQNNGV.

This clonotype has ten or more counts. The genes are TRBV20-1 and TRBJ1-1, with D maybe TRBD1 (6 bases). The length of the CDR3 is 12 residues. In germline, CDR1 is DFQATT, CDR2 SNEGSKA (reference sequence). The germline V and J ends were trimmed by 3 bases and 12 bases, with 17 bases remaining between them. In nucleotides, the CDR3 is TGCAGTGCTAGGACCGAGGGGGTCGCAACTTTCTTT. This sequence encodes CSARTEGVATFF.

This clonotype was seen at least ten times. The chain combines TRBV28 with TRBJ1-5, with a tentative D call TRBD1 (5 bases). This CDR3 has 17 residues. V was shortened by 8 bases and J by 3 bases, with 23 bases between the two germline ends. The germline V gene has CDR1 MDHEN and CDR2 SYDVKM. The CDR3 loop reads CASGGGGTRRLNQPQHF. The CDR3 DNA follows: TGTGCCAGCGGTGGGGGAGGGACCCGGCGGCTCAATCAGCCCCAGCATTTT.

The chain carries TRBV2 and TRBJ1-3, with 8 bases identical to TRBD1. CDR3 length: 14 residues. V was clipped by 8 bases and J by 4 bases; unmatched bases: 7. The germline gives CDR1 SNHLY, CDR2 FYNNEI. This CDR3 is CASRRRDRGNTIYF. The CDR3 DNA is TGTGCCAGCCGCCGGAGGGACAGGGGAAACACCATATATTTT.

At least ten counts were recorded for this clonotype. The chain uses TRBV20-1 and TRBJ2-1, with D unresolved. The CDR3 sequence is 11 residues long. The germline gives CDR1 DFQATT, CDR2 SNEGSKA (reference sequence). V was clipped by 0 bases and J by 9 bases, with 6 bases between them. The DNA for the CDR3 is TGCAGTGCTAGAGATGACCGTGAGCAGTTCTTC. Amino acid sequence: CSARDDREQFF.

This clonotype has a count of ten or more. The chain has TRBV5-5 and TRBJ2-3, with TRBD2 matching over 10 bases. CDR1 and CDR2 (germline): SGHKS, YYEKEE (reference sequence). Trimming removed 0 bases from V and 2 bases from J; junction bases left unmatched: 6. CDR3 length: 17 residues. The CDR3 reads CASSLGSGRAPTDTQYF. CDR3 coding DNA: TGTGCCAGCAGCTTGGGGAGCGGGAGGGCCCCCACAGATACGCAGTATTTT. The complete variable domain, with remaining parts taken from reference TRBV5-5 and TRBJ2-3, reads DAGVTQSPTHLIKTRGQQVTLRCSPISGHKSVSWYQQVLGQGPQFIFQYYEKEERGRGNFPDRFSARQFPNYSSELNVNALLLGDSALYLCASSLGSGRAPTDTQYFGPGTRLTVL.

This clonotype came up many times. This chain connects TRBV7-2 to TRBJ1-4, with D possibly being TRBD1 (5 bases). CDR3 length: 16 amino acids. V was clipped by 1 base and J by 5 bases, with 14 bases between them. Looked up from germline, CDR1 is SGHTA and CDR2 is FQGNSA. CDR3 in amino acids: CASSLVSGAPNEKLFF. CDR3 coding DNA: TGTGCCAGCAGCTTAGTGTCCGGGGCCCCGAATGAAAAACTGTTTTTT.

This clonotype came up many times. The chain joins TRBV5-1 to TRBJ2-3; D call uncertain. The V gene lost 2 bases and the J gene lost 2 bases, with 15 bases spanning the gap. The CDR3 length is 16 residues. Looked up from germline, CDR1 is SGHRS and CDR2 is YFSETQ. The CDR3, as DNA: TGCGCCAGCAGCTTCCAACTTGGGTCGGACACAGATACGCAGTATTTT. Translating it yields CASSFQLGSDTDTQYF.

By sample fraction, this clonotype is medium-sized. The gene calls are TRBV7-2 and TRBJ2-7; 11 bases line up with TRBD2. The germline V gene encodes CDR1 SGHTA and CDR2 FQGNSA. The CDR3 extends over 16 amino acids. Trimming at V came to 5 bases and at J to 7 bases, leaving 13 bases not matched to a gene. In DNA form, the CDR3 reads TGTGCCAGCAGCCCGACTAGCGGGATCCTAAGCTGGGAGCAGTACTTC. Translated: CASSPTSGILSWEQYF.

At least ten counts were recorded for this clonotype. The chain is built from TRBV7-6 and TRBJ1-4, with no clear D. The CDR3 sequence is 14 residues long. Germline CDR1 reads SGHVS; CDR2 reads FNYEAQ. The V gene lost 2 bases and the J gene lost 4 bases, with 8 bases spanning the gap. DNA of the CDR3: TGTGCCAGCAGCTTACGTCAGGATAATGAAAAACTGTTTTTT. It encodes CASSLRQDNEKLFF.

By its share, this clonotype is medium-sized. CDR3 bases: TGCGCCAGCAGCCAAGATCAGACGTACCAAGAGACCCAGTACTTC. Protein product: CASSQDQTYQETQYF. V is TRBV4-1 and J is TRBJ2-5, with D uncertain. There are 15 residues in the CDR3. Trimming took 0 bases from V and 0 from J, leaving 8 bases between them. Germline V gene sequence: CDR1 MGHRA, CDR2 YSYEKL.

The sample holds many counts of this clonotype. The chain combines TRBV20-1 with TRBJ2-3, with TRBD2 identical over 8 bases. V shed 6 bases and J 6 bases; nucleotides not matched to a gene: 11. In germline, CDR1 is DFQATT, CDR2 SNEGSKA (reference sequence). The CDR3 contains 14 residues. CDR3 nucleotide sequence: TGCAGTGCCCCCAGGGCGGGGGGAGTTGATACGCAGTATTTT. Residues: CSAPRAGGVDTQYF.

This clonotype came up many times. The V call is TRBV3-1, the J call TRBJ1-1; D remains unclear. CDR1 LGHDT and CDR2 YNNKEL come from the germline V gene (reference sequence). CDR3 length: 14 residues. Trimming pared 3 bases from V and 0 bases from J, leaving 8 bases between. CDR3 in DNA: TGTGCCAGCAGCCAGACAAGACTGAACACTGAAGCTTTCTTT. It is translated as CASSQTRLNTEAFF.

This clonotype appeared many times. The V call is TRBV7-8, the J call TRBJ2-7, with 11 positions matching TRBD2. Germline trimming cut 1 base from V and 3 bases from J; bases unmatched to any gene: 2. CDR1 SGHVS and CDR2 FQNEAQ come from the germline V gene. The CDR3 is 15 amino acids. Here the CDR3 reads CASSLGTSGYYEQYF. CDR3 DNA: TGTGCCAGCAGCTTAGGGACTAGCGGGTACTACGAGCAGTACTTC.

This clonotype has ten or more counts. V usage is TRBV4-2 and J usage is TRBJ1-1; D is unresolved. The CDR3 extends over 15 amino acids. CDR1 is LGHNA and CDR2 is YNFKEQ in the germline V gene. V was pared by 2 bases and J by 5 bases, with 15 bases between. The CDR3 loop reads CASSQTIPRTTEAFF. CDR3 nucleotides: TGTGCCAGCAGCCAAACAATACCGCGAACGACTGAAGCTTTCTTT.

There are many counts of this clonotype. The chain uses TRBV9 and TRBJ2-1; 9 bases line up with TRBD2. In germline, CDR1 is SGDLS, CDR2 YYNGEE. The ends lost 0 bases at V and 8 bases at J; junction bases unmatched: 9. The length of the CDR3 is 16 residues. The CDR3 sequence is CASSVAGREGFDEQFF. CDR3 nucleotides: TGTGCCAGCAGCGTAGCGGGGCGGGAGGGTTTCGATGAGCAGTTCTTC. Full variable domain (missing parts from reference TRBV9 and TRBJ2-1): DSGVTQTPKHLITATGQRVTLRCSPRSGDLSVYWYQQSLDQGLQFLIQYYNGEERAKGNILERFSAQQFPDLHSELNLSSLELGDSALYFCASSVAGREGFDEQFFGPGTRLTVL.

The chain links TRBV28 to TRBJ1-5; D is possibly TRBD1 (5 bases). This CDR3 region has 16 residues. V was trimmed by 1 base and J by 3 bases, leaving 13 bases between them. CDR1 and CDR2 (germline): MDHEN, SYDVKM. The CDR3 reads CASSLYGPGLNQPQHF. The CDR3 nucleotides read TGTGCCAGCAGTTTATACGGCCCAGGGCTCAATCAGCCCCAGCATTTT.

This clonotype showed up many times. The chain combines TRBV3-1 with TRBJ2-3; 12 nucleotides agree with TRBD2. Germline V gene sequence: CDR1 LGHDT, CDR2 YNNKEL (reference sequence). The trim removed 0 bases at V and 4 bases at J, leaving 5 bases unmatched. The CDR3 is made up of 17 amino acids. This chain's CDR3 is CASSQEASGGAPDTQYF. The CDR3 DNA follows: TGTGCCAGCAGCCAAGAGGCTAGCGGGGGGGCCCCAGATACGCAGTATTTT.

This clonotype appeared many times. CDR3 coding DNA: TGCGCCAGCGGTCTCGAGGGGGGGGGGCTGTCCAATACGCAGTATTTT. Amino acid sequence: CASGLEGGGLSNTQYF. The chain combines TRBV5-1 with TRBJ2-3; D may be TRBD2 (7 bases). This CDR3 has 16 amino acids. Between the trimmed V and J ends, which lost 7 bases and 7 bases, there was a span of 25 bases. From germline, CDR1 is SGHRS and CDR2 YFSETQ.

In this sample, this clonotype turned up many times. V and J are TRBV3-1 and TRBJ2-3; TRBD2 aligns across 9 bases. The CDR3 length is 16 residues. From germline, CDR1 is LGHDT and CDR2 YNNKEL (reference sequence). The V segment lost 4 bases and the J segment 6 bases; nucleotides outside the gene matches: 11. CDR3 protein: CASSLSGRPVLDTQYF. The CDR3 bases are TGTGCCAGCAGCCTCAGCGGGAGGCCTGTGCTGGATACGCAGTATTTT.

This clonotype was detected many times. This chain uses TRBV4-1 with TRBJ1-4; 8 nucleotides agree with TRBD1. The CDR3 extends over 16 amino acids. The V gene end was trimmed by 0 bases and the J gene end by 4 bases; junction bases not matched to a gene: 4. CDR1 is MGHRA and CDR2 is YSYEKL in the germline V gene. CDR3 amino acids: CASSQEVTGVNEKLFF. CDR3 nucleotide sequence: TGCGCCAGCAGCCAAGAAGTGACAGGGGTTAATGAAAAACTGTTTTTT.

This clonotype was counted many times. V usage is TRBV6-2 or TRBV6-3 and J usage is TRBJ1-5; D gene ambiguous. Germline V gene data show CDR1 as MNHEY and CDR2 as SVGEGT. This CDR3 contains 14 residues. Trimming took 5 bases from V and 3 from J, leaving 11 bases between them. The CDR3 loop is CASSPAGPNQPQHF. Here the CDR3 DNA reads TGTGCCAGCAGTCCGGCCGGACCCAATCAGCCCCAGCATTTT.

The sample holds many counts of this clonotype. The V and J genes are TRBV4-3 and TRBJ1-6; D gene uncertain. Trimming removed 0 bases from V and 10 bases from J, with 13 bases in between. The CDR3 totals 15 residues. Germline loops: CDR1 LGHNA, CDR2 YSLEER. For the CDR3, the DNA is TGCGCCAGCAGCCAAGACTGGGGTTTGGGATCACCCCTCCACTTT. Its protein is CASSQDWGLGSPLHF.

In its sample, this clonotype was seen many times. V is TRBV10-2 and J is TRBJ1-2; D gene unclear. Trimming left V 8 bases short and J 5 bases short, with 15 bases between. Germline values: CDR1 WSHSY, CDR2 SAAADI. The CDR3 runs 13 residues. CDR3 DNA: TGCGCCAGCCTCGGGCAGGATTGGTATGGCTACACCTTC. This sequence encodes CASLGQDWYGYTF.